This T cell receptor (beta chain) was observed in a study of blood T cell repertoires in COVID-19. Profiled with immunoSEQ multiplex PCR; TCRdb holds only in-frame clones, not every one. The sample has 99,000 or so clones; around 84% are singletons. Germline V lookup: CDR1 MNHNS, CDR2 SASEGT. The CDR3 loop spans 15 amino acids. V was pared by 3 bases and J by 8 bases, with 10 bases of the junction left unmatched. This sequence originates from a woman in her sixties or seventies in a cohort sampled during active or convalescent COVID-19. Sequencing was performed on peripheral blood. V and J are TRBV6-1 and TRBJ1-5; TRBD1 matches 7 bases. CDR3 loop: CASSDMTGKGKPQHF. Here the CDR3 DNA reads TGTGCCAGCAGTGATATGACAGGGAAGGGCAAGCCCCAGCATTTT.